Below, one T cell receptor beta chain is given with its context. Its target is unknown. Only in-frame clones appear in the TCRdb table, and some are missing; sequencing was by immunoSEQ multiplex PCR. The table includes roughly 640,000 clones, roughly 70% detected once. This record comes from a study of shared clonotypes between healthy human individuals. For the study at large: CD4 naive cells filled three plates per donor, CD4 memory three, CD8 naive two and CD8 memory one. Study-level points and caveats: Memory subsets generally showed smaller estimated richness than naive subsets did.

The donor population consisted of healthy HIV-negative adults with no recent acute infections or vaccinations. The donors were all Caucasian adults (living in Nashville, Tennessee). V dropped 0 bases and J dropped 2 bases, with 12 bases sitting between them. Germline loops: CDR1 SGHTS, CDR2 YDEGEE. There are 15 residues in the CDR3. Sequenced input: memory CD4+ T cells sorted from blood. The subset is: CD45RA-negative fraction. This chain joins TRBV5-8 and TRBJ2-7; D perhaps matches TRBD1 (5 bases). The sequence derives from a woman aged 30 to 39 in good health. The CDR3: CASSLAQGRTYEQYF. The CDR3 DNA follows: TGTGCCAGCAGCTTGGCCCAGGGCCGGACCTACGAGCAGTACTTC. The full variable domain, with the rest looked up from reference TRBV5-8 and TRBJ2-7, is EAGVTQSPTHLIKTRGQQATLRCSPISGHTSVYWYQQALGLGLQFLLWYDEGEERNRGNFPPRFSGRQFPNYSSELNVNALELEDSALYLCASSLAQGRTYEQYFGPGTRLTVT.